This TCR delta chain was obtained from a study of γδ T cells in repeated Plasmodium falciparum infection. Study-wide background: Donors were malaria-exposed Malian children or age- and gender-matched Australian children. Over roughly 600 days, donors received four mosquito-bite P. falciparum NF54 infections.

General study findings and limits: Malian children's Vdelta2-negative repertoires appeared more expanded and less diverse than Australians'.

TRG and TRD sequences were obtained from every sorted gammadelta sample. TCRdb reran clone calling via CATT on the multiplex PCR reads. The sample carries around 89,000 delta-chain clones, under 1.5% recorded once. Gammadelta T cells were flow-sorted from PBMC into Vgamma9/Vdelta2+ and Vdelta2-negative populations for bulk analysis. The CDR3 extends over 19 amino acids. Germline values: CDR1 GEAIGNYY, CDR2 EKD. This clone occurred many times. Its antigen remains unknown. TCRdb assigns this DNA the protein of a much larger clone, which departs from its translation at residue 3; this likely reflects a read error, and the protein shown comes from translating the DNA.

V is TRDV2 and J is TRDJ1; 11 bases match TRDD3. The J gene comes from matching the DNA to germline here; TCRdb lacks it. The clonotype was recovered from a pool of human donors (malaria-infected and uninfected, not separated). Sequenced material: gamma-delta T cells from blood. The CDR3 DNA follows: TGTGCCCGTGACCCTATGCTTCTGGGGGATACCCCGTACACCGATAAACTCATCTTT. Protein product: CARDPMLLGDTPYTDKLIF.